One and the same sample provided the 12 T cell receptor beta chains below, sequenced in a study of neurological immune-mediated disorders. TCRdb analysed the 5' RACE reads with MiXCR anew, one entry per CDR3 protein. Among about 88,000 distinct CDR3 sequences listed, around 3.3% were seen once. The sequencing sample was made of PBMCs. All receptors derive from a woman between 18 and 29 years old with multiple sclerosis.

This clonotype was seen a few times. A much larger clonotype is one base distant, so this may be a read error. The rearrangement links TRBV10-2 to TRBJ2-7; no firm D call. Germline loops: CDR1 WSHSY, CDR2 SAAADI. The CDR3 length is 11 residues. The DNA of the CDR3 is TGCGACAGCAGTGAGAGCTACGAGCAGTACTTC. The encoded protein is CDSSESYEQYF.

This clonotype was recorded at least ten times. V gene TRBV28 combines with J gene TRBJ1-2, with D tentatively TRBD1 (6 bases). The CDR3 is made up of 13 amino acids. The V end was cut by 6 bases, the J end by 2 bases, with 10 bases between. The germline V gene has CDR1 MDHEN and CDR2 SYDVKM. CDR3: CASRETGNYGYTF. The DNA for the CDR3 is TGTGCCAGCAGAGAAACAGGGAACTATGGCTACACCTTC.

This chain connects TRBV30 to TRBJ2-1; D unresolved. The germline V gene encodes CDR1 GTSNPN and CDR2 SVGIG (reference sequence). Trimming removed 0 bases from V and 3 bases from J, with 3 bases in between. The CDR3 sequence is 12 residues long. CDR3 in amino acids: CAWSVYYNEQFF. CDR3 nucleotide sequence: TGTGCCTGGAGTGTTTACTACAATGAGCAGTTCTTC.

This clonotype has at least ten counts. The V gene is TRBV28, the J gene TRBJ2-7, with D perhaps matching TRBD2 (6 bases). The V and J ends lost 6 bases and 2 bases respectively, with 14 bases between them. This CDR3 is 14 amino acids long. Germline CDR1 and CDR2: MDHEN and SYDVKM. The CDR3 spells CASSPRREPYEQYF. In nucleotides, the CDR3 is TGTGCCAGCAGCCCCCGGCGGGAACCCTACGAGCAGTACTTC.

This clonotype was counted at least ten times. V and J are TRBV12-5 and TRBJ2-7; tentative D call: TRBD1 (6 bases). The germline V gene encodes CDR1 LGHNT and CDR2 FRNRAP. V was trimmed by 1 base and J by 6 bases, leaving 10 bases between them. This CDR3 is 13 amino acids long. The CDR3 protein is CASGLDRVGEQYF. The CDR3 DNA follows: TGTGCTAGTGGTTTGGACAGGGTGGGCGAGCAGTACTTC.

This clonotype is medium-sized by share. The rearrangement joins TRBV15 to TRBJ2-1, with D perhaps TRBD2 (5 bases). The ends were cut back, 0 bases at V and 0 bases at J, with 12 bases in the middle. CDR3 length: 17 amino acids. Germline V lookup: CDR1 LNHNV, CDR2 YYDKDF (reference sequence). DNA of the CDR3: TGTGCCACCAGCAGAGAGAGGGAGACCGTCTCCTACAATGAGCAGTTCTTC. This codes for CATSRERETVSYNEQFF.

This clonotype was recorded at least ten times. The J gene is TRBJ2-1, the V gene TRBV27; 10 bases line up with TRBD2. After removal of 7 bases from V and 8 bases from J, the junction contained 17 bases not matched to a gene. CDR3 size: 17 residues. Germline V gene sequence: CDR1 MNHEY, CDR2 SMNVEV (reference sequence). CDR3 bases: TGTGCCAGCAATCTCCTCGGGGCTAGCGGGAGTTTCGATGAGCAGTTCTTC. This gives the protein CASNLLGASGSFDEQFF.

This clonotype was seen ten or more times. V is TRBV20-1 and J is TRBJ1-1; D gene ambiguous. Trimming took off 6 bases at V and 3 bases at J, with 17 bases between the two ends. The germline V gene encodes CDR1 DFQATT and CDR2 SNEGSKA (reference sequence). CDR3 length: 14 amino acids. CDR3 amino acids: CSAETSGPYTEAFF. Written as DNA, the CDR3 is TGCAGTGCAGAAACCTCCGGGCCTTACACTGAAGCTTTCTTT.

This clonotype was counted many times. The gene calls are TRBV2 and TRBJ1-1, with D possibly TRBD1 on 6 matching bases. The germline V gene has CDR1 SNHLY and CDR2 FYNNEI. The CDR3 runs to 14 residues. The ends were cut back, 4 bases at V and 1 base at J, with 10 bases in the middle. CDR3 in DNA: TGTGCCAGCAGTGTAGCCAGGGGGAACACTGAAGCTTTCTTT. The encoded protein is CASSVARGNTEAFF.

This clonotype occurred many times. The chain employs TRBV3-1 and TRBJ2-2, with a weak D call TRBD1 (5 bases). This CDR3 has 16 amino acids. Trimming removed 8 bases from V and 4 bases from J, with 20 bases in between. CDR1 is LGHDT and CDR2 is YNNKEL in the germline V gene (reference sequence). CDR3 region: CASGASTLGGTGELFF. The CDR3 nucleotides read TGTGCCAGCGGGGCTTCGACTCTAGGCGGCACCGGGGAGCTGTTTTTT.

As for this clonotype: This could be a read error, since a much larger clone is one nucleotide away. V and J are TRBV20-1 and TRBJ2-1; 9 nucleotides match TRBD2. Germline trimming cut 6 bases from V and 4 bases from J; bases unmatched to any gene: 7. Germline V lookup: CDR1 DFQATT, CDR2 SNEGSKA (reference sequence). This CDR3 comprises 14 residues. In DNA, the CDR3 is TGCAGTGCCGGCTCAGCGGGAGGATACAATGAGCAGTTCTTC. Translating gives CSAGSAGGYNEQFF.

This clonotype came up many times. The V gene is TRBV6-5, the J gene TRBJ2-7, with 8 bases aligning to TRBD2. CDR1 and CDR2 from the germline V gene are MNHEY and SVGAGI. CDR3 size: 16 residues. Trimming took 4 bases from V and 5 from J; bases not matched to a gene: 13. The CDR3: CASSSAGGGRTHEQYF. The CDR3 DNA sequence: TGTGCCAGCAGTTCCGCCGGGGGCGGGAGGACCCACGAGCAGTACTTC.